This TCR beta chain was sequenced during a study of blood T cells in healthy people across ages. Of note for this clonotype: Its antigen is undetermined.

Broader study findings: The study could not conclusively compare naive and antigen-experienced cells, given its unsorted PBMCs.

Those donating, healthy Caucasian individuals from Russia, were aged about 6 to 90. The draw of peripheral blood yielded approximately 10 milliliters from each donor. Together with a sample-barcoded 5' primer, a J-beta primer mix was included in a second PCR lasting roughly 6 to 12 cycles. Every cDNA was tagged by a template-switch adaptor with 12 random nucleotides. TCRdb re-called the 5' RACE reads through MiXCR, storing one row per CDR3 protein. The profile shows 550,000 to 650,000 distinct CDR3 sequences, under 30% of them singletons. This CDR3 is built from 14 residues. Trimming cost V 6 bases and J 9 bases, with 15 bases left between them. CDR1 and CDR2 (germline): ENHRY, SYGVKD.

The receptor was derived from a woman aged 80 or older in good health. Sequencing was performed on blood. The J gene is TRBJ1-6, the V gene TRBV10-3, with a tentative D call TRBD1 (6 bases). CDR3 sequence: CAISLQGYSSPLHF. The DNA of the CDR3 is TGTGCCATCAGCCTACAGGGATACAGTTCACCCCTCCACTTT.